Listed below are T cell receptor beta chains from one sample, sequenced in a study of blood T cell repertoires in COVID-19. Method: immunoSEQ multiplex PCR; TCRdb's copy keeps in-frame clones and lacks some. The sample holds fewer than 150,000 clones, about 87% seen once. Sequencing was performed on PBMCs or T cells enriched from blood (not recorded which). The origin of the receptors is a man aged 50 to 60 in a cohort exposed to, infected with or recovered from COVID-19 (not recorded which). Both conserved end residues are part of each CDR3. The D gene is left open where the match is weak. Only part of the rows carry a size: once, few, many, or a class if the clone is expanded.

TRBJ1-2	TRBV28	.	.	TGTGCCAGCAGTTTGCCGTCGAGTGGCTACACCTTC	CASSLPSSGYTF
TRBJ2-7	TRBV19	.	.	TGTGCCAGTTCTCAGGGGTACGAGCAGTACTTC	CASSQGYEQYF
TRBJ2-7	TRBV19	.	.	TGTGCCAGTAGTTCAGGTTTCGGCAGGGATAGCTCCTACGAGCAGTACTTC	CASSSGFGRDSSYEQYF
TRBJ1-1	TRBV12-3/TRBV12-4	.	.	TGTGCCAGCAGTTTACAGGGATTCACTGAAGCTTTCTTT	CASSLQGFTEAFF
TRBJ1-4	TRBV5-1	.	.	TGCGCCAGCAGCTTGGGAGTGTCTAGGACAACTAATGAAAAACTGTTTTTT	CASSLGVSRTTNEKLFF
TRBJ1-4	TRBV7-6	TRBD1	.	TGTGCCAGCAGCTTAGCCCAGGGGGTTCGTGAAAAACTGTTTTTT	CASSLAQGVREKLFF
TRBJ2-1	TRBV9	TRBD2	.	TGTGCCAGCAGCGTAGAGGCGGGAGGAGGGGGTGAGCAGTTCTTC	CASSVEAGGGGEQFF
TRBJ1-1	TRBV7-2	.	.	TGTGCCAGCAGCCCAAGATCCGGCGGGGTCGGCACTGAAGCTTTCTTT	CASSPRSGGVGTEAFF
TRBJ1-1	TRBV9	.	.	TGTGCCAGCAGCCCTTGGGGGGGGTCTGAAGCTTTCTTT	CASSPWGGSEAFF
TRBJ2-3	TRBV18	.	.	TGTGCCAGCTCATACAGACAGGCCGATACGCAGTATTTT	CASSYRQADTQYF
TRBJ2-5	TRBV5-4	.	.	TGTGCCAGCAGTAAAGGGGGTGGCGAGACCCAGTACTTC	CASSKGGGETQYF
TRBJ2-7	TRBV24-1	.	.	TGTGCCACCAGTGATTTGTTAACAGGAGAGCAGTACTTC	CATSDLLTGEQYF
TRBJ2-1	TRBV24-1	.	.	TGTGCCACCAGTTCGAGGTCCTACAATGAGCAGTTCTTC	CATSSRSYNEQFF
TRBJ2-1	TRBV5-4	TRBD2	once	TGTGCCAGCAGTCCTAGCGGGAGCTCCTACAATGAGCAGTTCTTC	CASSPSGSSYNEQFF
TRBJ2-1	TRBV29-1	.	.	TGCAGCGCATGGGCTTCCTCCTCCTACAATGAGCAGTTCTTC	CSAWASSSYNEQFF
TRBJ2-7	TRBV6-5	TRBD2	.	TGTGCCAGCACCCCGGAGAGCGGGAGAATCGGCGAGCAGTACTTC	CASTPESGRIGEQYF
TRBJ2-1	TRBV6-4	TRBD1	.	TGTGCCAGCAGGGGGACAGAGCCCTCCTACAATGAGCAGTTCTTC	CASRGTEPSYNEQFF
TRBJ2-7	TRBV5-1	.	.	TGCGCCAGCAGCCCATATACAGGGAGCCACGAGCAGTACTTC	CASSPYTGSHEQYF
TRBJ1-2	TRBV3-1/TRBV3-2	.	.	TGTGCCAGCAGCCAAGAAGGTGAGGGTCTCGGTGGCTACACCTTC	CASSQEGEGLGGYTF
TRBJ1-6	TRBV21-1	.	.	TGTGCCAGAGCGCCGGGACAGGGGCAGAATTCACCCCTCCACTTT	CARAPGQGQNSPLHF
TRBJ2-7	TRBV2	TRBD2	many	TGTGCCAGCAGTGTAAGCGAGCGGGGCGAGCAGTACTTC	CASSVSERGEQYF
TRBJ1-1	TRBV7-6	TRBD1	.	TGTGCCAGCAGCTTAGATGACAGGGGTATGAACACTGAAGCTTTCTTT	CASSLDDRGMNTEAFF
TRBJ1-1	TRBV2	.	.	TGTGCCAGCCGACAGAACCCTATGGGAACTGAAGCTTTCTTT	CASRQNPMGTEAFF
TRBJ1-2	TRBV15	.	.	TGTGCCACCAGCAGAGAGGGGGGTGGAGGTGGCTACACCTTC	CATSREGGGGGYTF
TRBJ2-7	TRBV6-5	.	.	TGTGCCAGCAGTCGCGATTATCCCTACGAGCAGTACTTC	CASSRDYPYEQYF
TRBJ1-6	TRBV6-1	.	.	TGTGCCAGCAGTGAACAGGGTCCGAACTCACCCCTCCACTTT	CASSEQGPNSPLHF
TRBJ2-3	TRBV29-1	TRBD2	few	TGCAGCGTTGAAACCGGGAGGGTTACAGATACGCAGTATTTT	CSVETGRVTDTQYF
TRBJ2-1	TRBV29-1	TRBD1	.	TGCAGCGTTGAAGGCAGGGGGTCCTACAATGAGCAGTTCTTC	CSVEGRGSYNEQFF
TRBJ2-1	TRBV7-2	TRBD2	few	TGTGCCAGCAGCCGCGGGAGGGCGGTAGATGAGCAGTTCTTC	CASSRGRAVDEQFF
TRBJ1-6	TRBV2	TRBD1	.	TGTGCCAGTGTGGGACAGTTCAATTCACCCCTCCACTTT	CASVGQFNSPLHF
TRBJ1-3	TRBV6-4	TRBD1	once	TGTGCCAGCAGTGACTCGGGGACAGGGTGGAACACCATATATTTT	CASSDSGTGWNTIYF
TRBJ2-3	TRBV3-1/TRBV3-2	TRBD2	.	TGTGCCAGCAGCCAAGGGCTAGCGGGACTTAGCACAGATACGCAGTATTTT	CASSQGLAGLSTDTQYF
TRBJ2-2	TRBV9	TRBD2	few	TGTGCCAGCAGCGTAGGTCTGGCTAGCGGGACGAACACCGGGGAGCTGTTTTTT	CASSVGLASGTNTGELFF
TRBJ2-5	TRBV7-2	.	once	TGTGCCAGCAGCCGCTCCGGAGGGGCCGCAATAGGGGAGACCCAGTACTTC	CASSRSGGAAIGETQYF
TRBJ2-5	TRBV5-4	TRBD2	.	TGTGCCAGCAGCTTGGGACTAGCGGGGGGGCAAGAGACCCAGTACTTC	CASSLGLAGGQETQYF
TRBJ2-1	TRBV19	TRBD2	.	TGTGCCAGTCGTCCCCTTCGACTAGCGGGGGCCAACAATGAGCAGTTCTTC	CASRPLRLAGANNEQFF
TRBJ2-1	TRBV25-1	TRBD2	.	TGTGCCAGCAGTACTAGCGGGACGTTGAGGAATGAGCAGTTCTTC	CASSTSGTLRNEQFF
TRBJ2-2	TRBV18	.	few	TGTGCCAGCTCAACGGAGGGGACCGGGGAGCTGTTTTTT	CASSTEGTGELFF
TRBJ1-2	TRBV6-5	TRBD1	.	TGTGCCAGCAGTCGCCGGACAGGGGGCCGTGGCTACACCTTC	CASSRRTGGRGYTF
TRBJ1-1	TRBV6-2/TRBV6-3	.	.	TGTGCCAGCAGTTACTCCACCTACACAGGGCTAGTCCCCGATGCTTTCTTT	CASSYSTYTGLVPDAFF
TRBJ2-7	TRBV10-3	TRBD1	.	TGTGCCATCAGGGGGACAGAAAGCTACGAGCAGTACTTC	CAIRGTESYEQYF
TRBJ1-2	TRBV18	TRBD1	.	TGTGCCAGCTCACTACAGGGGGACTATGGCTACACCTTC	CASSLQGDYGYTF
TRBJ1-5	TRBV7-2	.	.	TGTGCCAGCAGCTACCCGGTTAGCAATCAGCCCCAGCATTTT	CASSYPVSNQPQHF
TRBJ2-1	TRBV7-9	TRBD2	.	TGTGCCAGCAGCTCCGGGACTAGCGGGGGGGCTTCCTACAATGAGCAGTTCTTC	CASSSGTSGGASYNEQFF
TRBJ2-1	TRBV7-9	TRBD1	.	TGTGCCAGCAGCTCCCCACAGGGGTACAATGAGCAGTTCTTC	CASSSPQGYNEQFF
TRBJ2-5	TRBV15	.	.	TGTGCCACCAGCAGAGCCGTACAAGCGGTCGGAGAGACCCAGTACTTC	CATSRAVQAVGETQYF
TRBJ1-5	TRBV6-5	.	once	TGTGCCAGCAGTAGGGAGACGGGCAATCAGCCCCAGCATTTT	CASSRETGNQPQHF
TRBJ2-3	TRBV9	TRBD2	.	TGTGCCAGCAGCTACAGCGGGGGGGGGCCCGATACGCAGTATTTT	CASSYSGGGPDTQYF
TRBJ2-3	TRBV24-1	.	.	TGTGCCACCAGTGGGGCCAGCGGCCTCACAGATACGCAGTATTTT	CATSGASGLTDTQYF
TRBJ2-5	TRBV5-1	TRBD2	.	TGCGCCAGCAGCTTGTTGGGACTAGCGGCGGGTGGAGAGACCCAGTACTTC	CASSLLGLAAGGETQYF
TRBJ1-2	TRBV28	TRBD1	.	TGTGCCAGCAGTACTCAGGGGGTGAGGGGCTACACCTTC	CASSTQGVRGYTF
TRBJ2-7	TRBV6-6	TRBD2	.	TGTGCCAGCACCGGGACTAGCGGGGGTTCCTACGAGCAGTACTTC	CASTGTSGGSYEQYF
TRBJ2-7	TRBV5-6	TRBD2	.	TGTGCCAGCAGCCGACTAGCGGGGGGAACCTACGAGCAGTACTTC	CASSRLAGGTYEQYF
TRBJ2-7	TRBV4-1	TRBD1	once	TGCGCCAGCAGCCAGACCGGGACAGGGGGCTACGAGCAGTACTTC	CASSQTGTGGYEQYF
TRBJ1-5	TRBV7-2	TRBD1	.	TGTGCCAGCAGCCCTGGGGACAGGGAGAGCGATCAGCCCCAGCATTTT	CASSPGDRESDQPQHF
TRBJ2-1	TRBV7-9	.	.	TGTGCCAGCAGCTTCTGGAGGAGGGGCGATGAGCAGTTCTTC	CASSFWRRGDEQFF
TRBJ1-5	TRBV2	.	.	TGTGCCAGCAGGCGGGACTTCAATCAGCCCCAGCATTTT	CASRRDFNQPQHF